The sequence of this TCR beta chain was determined in a study of identical twins (TCRdb year 2016). Turning to the overall study: The study deep-sequenced TCR alpha and beta repertoires from monozygotic twins, unrelated adults of various ages and cord blood to test whether fetal clonotypes persist. Replicate twin experiments were performed at different times using different library preparation protocols to rule out contamination. Summary of the overall study and its limitations: Because the same donors could not be followed over many years, the conclusions depended on cross-sectional statistical analysis. Fewer insertions were carried by abundant cord blood beta clonotypes; a weaker similar trend was observed in young adult naive repertoires, while no such trend was observed in memory repertoires. In monozygotic twins, recombination models systematically underestimated out-of-frame TCR alpha sharing, but the models matched the sharing seen between unrelated individuals. Invariant T cells such as MAIT and iNKT could partly confound zero-insertion analyses, though diverse VJ usage argued against this for most clonotypes. Excess twin sharing in beta out-of-frame sequences was weaker because fewer shared sequences lowered the signal-to-noise ratio. Compared with coincidental sharing between unrelated individuals, out-of-frame TCR alpha sequences shared between twins showed an excess of sequences with low generation probability.

The CDR3 sequence holds 13 residues, the cysteine and phenylalanine included. The kept DNA is CDR3 alone, 39 bases in frame from the first base. As encoded in the germline V gene, CDR1 is SGHDT while CDR2 is YYEEEE. V is shortened by 4 bases, J by 6 bases, and the region joining them spans 13 bases. Receptor libraries were prepared by 5' RACE. The data were produced on an Illumina HiSeq 2000. Template switching added a universal primer binding site, and the final cDNA carried a unique molecular identifier that allowed TCR cDNA molecules to be counted accurately. Specific primers in the conserved constant-segment region were used to synthesize first-strand cDNA for the TCR alpha and beta chains. To control for contamination, each cDNA library was double barcoded with a SMART-Mk sample barcode plus Illumina barcodes. Two successive PCR steps introduced TruSeq adapter sequences along with Illumina sample barcodes. TCR alpha and beta cDNA libraries were sequenced on the Illumina HiSeq platform with custom primers. Turning to the authors' computational methods: Raw reads were processed with MiGEC to extract unique molecular identifiers, and MiXCR was used to determine CDR3 positions. For each individual, recombination models were inferred using an EM algorithm with the repgenHMM and IGoR tools. The analysis of shared clonotypes was done with the tcR package in R, with sharing normalized by the product of cloneset sizes. To study raw recombination free of thymic and clonal selection effects, out-of-frame nonproductive sequences were analyzed. TCRdb cleaned the public reads at Q25 with fastp, built clones with MiXCR and kept in-frame beta chains. All rows with the same CDR3 protein become a single entry with the most common DNA and genes. These V and J calls rely on TCRdb rather than the paper's analysis. Across this sample there are hundreds of thousands of distinct CDR3 sequences, with about 7.6% seen only once. The ten largest clones represent 1.6% of the sample.

Worth noting for this clonotype: Its antigen target is currently unknown. Base qualities were left out, and no much larger clone turns up one base away.

Every donor was a healthy Caucasian. Three pairs of female monozygotic twins, all aged roughly 18 to 29 years, made up the twin cohort. The RNA used for TCR libraries was isolated from peripheral blood mononuclear cells. The same sample was also studied in work on yellow fever vaccine responses in identical twins. In that second paper, the authors write: The authors reported that the T cell response to vaccination in identical twins appeared partly convergent and partly personalized. In the study, vaccine-responding T cell clones were precisely tracked in identical twins.

Sequenced input: PBMCs. The clonotype was recovered from a woman between 18 and 29 years old in good health. This chain is built from TRBV5-6 and TRBJ1-1; no D gene call is confident. The sequenced DNA is TGTGCCAGCAGCCAGTCGGACGGGCCTGAAGCTTTCTTT. Its amino acids are CASSQSDGPEAFF.